A single sample gave rise to the 25 T cell receptor beta chains below, sequenced in a study of cytomegalovirus exposure and HLA in healthy donors. Primers included in the PCR were 60 Vbeta and 13 Jbeta primers. Measured with immunoSEQ multiplex PCR; TCRdb has only the in-frame clones, and not every one. The sample data list approximately 110,000 clones. Sequencing was performed on PBMCs. These receptors came from a man aged 30 to 39 in good health and CMV-seronegative.

V is TRBV4-1 and J is TRBJ2-7; the D gene is possibly TRBD1 (6 bases). Germline loops: CDR1 MGHRA, CDR2 YSYEKL. CDR3 size: 14 residues. V lost 4 bases to trimming and J lost 2 bases, with 12 bases between them. CDR3 DNA sequence: TGCGCCAGCAGCCGGAGGACAGCGACCTACGAGCAGTACTTC. Encoded protein: CASSRRTATYEQYF.

The chain joins TRBV2 to TRBJ2-7; 9 positions match TRBD2. In germline, CDR1 is SNHLY, CDR2 FYNNEI. This CDR3 comprises 13 residues. Trimming at V came to 2 bases and at J to 9 bases, leaving 5 bases not matched to a gene. The CDR3 region has the DNA TGTGCCAGCAGTGAACCTAGCGGGGCGTGGCAGTACTTC. This gives the protein CASSEPSGAWQYF.

V is TRBV5-1 and J is TRBJ1-2; 9 nucleotides agree with TRBD1. The ends lost 4 bases at V and 6 bases at J; junction bases unmatched: 10. Germline lookup yields CDR1 SGHRS and CDR2 YFSETQ. This CDR3 is built from 15 residues. CDR3 nucleotide sequence: TGCGCCAGCAGCCCCGGACAGGGGATATTTCATGGCTACACCTTC. This sequence encodes CASSPGQGIFHGYTF.

This chain uses TRBV5-1 with TRBJ1-5; D is possibly TRBD1 (5 bases). The CDR3 sequence is 16 residues long. V shed 1 base and J shed 11 bases, with 22 bases lying between them. Germline CDR1 SGHRS, CDR2 YFSETQ. Written as DNA, the CDR3 is TGCGCCAGCAGCTTGCGTCAGGGCAGAGCTCTTCGGACCCAGCATTTT. The encoded protein is CASSLRQGRALRTQHF.

The V and J genes are TRBV10-2 and TRBJ2-1; 9 positions match TRBD1. V gave up 3 bases and J gave up 4 bases; unmatched junction bases: 4. CDR1 WSHSY and CDR2 SAAADI come from the germline V gene. This CDR3 comprises 15 residues. In nucleotides, the CDR3 is TGCGCCAGCAGTGAAGGACAGGGGCCGTACAATGAGCAGTTCTTC. It codes for CASSEGQGPYNEQFF.

The rearrangement links TRBV6-6 to TRBJ2-2; 10 bases fit TRBD1. Unmatched junction bases numbered 7, after V lost 7 bases and J lost 5 bases. Looked up from germline, CDR1 is MNHNY and CDR2 is SVGAGI (reference sequence). This CDR3 has 15 amino acids. Here the CDR3 reads CASIPGQGGTGELFF. The CDR3 nucleotides read TGTGCCAGCATCCCAGGACAGGGGGGGACCGGGGAGCTGTTTTTT.

This chain connects TRBV27 to TRBJ2-2, with 15 bases lining up with TRBD2. Unmatched junction bases numbered 7, after V lost 0 bases and J lost 2 bases. The CDR3 has 20 amino acids. Looked up from germline, CDR1 is MNHEY and CDR2 is SMNVEV (reference sequence). CDR3 sequence reads: CASSLSTPGLAGGNTGELFF. The CDR3 DNA follows: TGTGCCAGCAGTTTATCGACCCCGGGACTAGCGGGGGGCAACACCGGGGAGCTGTTTTTT.

V is TRBV2 and J is TRBJ1-1; D remains ambiguous. The germline V gene encodes CDR1 SNHLY and CDR2 FYNNEI. This CDR3 is 12 amino acids long. V lost 6 bases and J lost 4, with 9 bases in between. CDR3 region: CASRMFGTEAFF. The CDR3 DNA sequence: TGTGCCAGCAGGATGTTCGGCACTGAAGCTTTCTTT. Using reference TRBV2 and TRBJ1-1 for the parts outside the CDR3, the full variable domain is EPEVTQTPSHQVTQMGQEVILRCVPISNHLYFYWYRQILGQKVEFLVSFYNNEISEKSEIFDDQFSVERPDGSNFTLKIRSTKLEDSAMYFCASRMFGTEAFFGQGTRLTVV.

V is TRBV27 and J is TRBJ2-5; 7 bases line up with TRBD1. V shed 5 bases, J shed 0 bases, and the junction held 6 bases outside the gene matches. Per the germline V gene, CDR1 is MNHEY and CDR2 is SMNVEV (reference sequence). The CDR3 is 15 residues long. CDR3 coding DNA: TGTGCCAGCAGTAGGGACAGTTGGGACCAAGAGACCCAGTACTTC. Encoded protein: CASSRDSWDQETQYF.

This chain joins TRBV7-8 and TRBJ1-2; D gene unclear. V lost 4 bases to trimming and J lost 4 bases, with 10 bases between them. The CDR3 consists of 13 residues. Germline-derived CDR1 and CDR2 are SGHVS and FQNEAQ. The DNA for the CDR3 is TGTGCCAGCAGCTACGACACAGTCTATGGCTACACCTTC. It is translated as CASSYDTVYGYTF. Based on the CDR3 plus reference TRBV7-8 and TRBJ1-2, the full variable domain is GAGVSQSPRYKVAKRGQDVALRCDPISGHVSLFWYQQALGQGPEFLTYFQNEAQLDKSGLPSDRFFAERPEGSVSTLKIQRTQQEDSAVYLCASSYDTVYGYTFGSGTRLTVV.

The rearrangement uses TRBV29-1 and TRBJ2-1, with 9 positions matching TRBD2. After removal of 0 bases from V and 4 bases from J, the junction contained 7 bases not matched to a gene. This CDR3 has 16 amino acids. Germline V gene lookup returns CDR1 SQVTM and CDR2 ANQGSEA. The CDR3 spells CSVEDLGAGGYNEQFF. The CDR3 nucleotides are TGCAGCGTTGAAGATCTAGGAGCGGGGGGTTACAATGAGCAGTTCTTC.

In nucleotides, the CDR3 is TGTGCCAGCTCGGGAGTAGCGGGGGTAGCTAAGACCCAGTACTTC. Amino acids: CASSGVAGVAKTQYF. The chain carries TRBV2 and TRBJ2-5, with 9 bases that match TRBD2. V lost 8 bases to trimming and J lost 6 bases; unmatched junction nucleotides: 13. Germline loops: CDR1 SNHLY, CDR2 FYNNEI. This CDR3 region has 15 residues.

The V call is TRBV5-6, the J call TRBJ1-2; D not certain. The CDR3 runs 15 residues. V was cut by 1 base and J by 4 bases, with 14 bases left in between. CDR1 SGHDT and CDR2 YYEEEE come from the germline V gene. The CDR3 nucleotides are TGTGCCAGCAGCTTGTCGGGAGGGCCCGGCTATGGCTACACCTTC. It encodes CASSLSGGPGYGYTF.

J is TRBJ1-1 and V is TRBV28; D is uncertain. V was trimmed by 5 bases and J by 3 bases, leaving 7 bases between them. Germline CDR1 MDHEN, CDR2 SYDVKM. The CDR3 has 12 amino acids. CDR3 nucleotides: TGTGCCAGCAGTACTCTCGACACTGAAGCTTTCTTT. Its protein product is CASSTLDTEAFF. Full variable domain (remainder filled in from reference TRBV28 and TRBJ1-1): DVKVTQSSRYLVKRTGEKVFLECVQDMDHENMFWYRQDPGLGLRLIYFSYDVKMKEKGDIPEGYSVSREKKERFSLILESASTNQTSMYLCASSTLDTEAFFGQGTRLTVV.

The chain uses TRBV11-3 and TRBJ2-5; D ambiguous. The CDR3 is 14 amino acids. Germline CDR1 is SGHNT and CDR2 is YENEEA. The V and J ends lost 0 bases and 4 bases respectively, with 9 bases between them. The CDR3 region is CASSLDTPRETQYF. CDR3 DNA: TGTGCCAGCAGCTTAGATACACCCCGAGAGACCCAGTACTTC.

Comments on this clone: An end of the junction does not agree with germline; a read error may underlie this. This rearrangement joins TRBV18 to TRBJ1-1; a possible D gene is TRBD1 (6 bases). Germline-derived CDR1 and CDR2 are KGHSH and LQKENI. This CDR3 region has 12 residues. The CDR3 nucleotides read TGTGCCAGCTCTACACCACAGGGTCAGCGAGGTTTT. It specifies CASSTPQGQRGF. Supplemented by reference TRBV18 and TRBJ1-1, the full variable domain reads NAGVMQNPRHLVRRRGQEARLRCSPMKGHSHVYWYRQLPEEGLKFMVYLQKENIIDESGMPKERFSAEFPKEGPSILRIQQVVRGDSAAYFCASSTPQGQRGFGQGTRLTVV.

The rearrangement uses TRBV6-4 and TRBJ1-1; D is perhaps TRBD1 (5 bases). Between the trimmed V and J ends, which lost 5 bases and 2 bases, there was a span of 9 bases. The length of the CDR3 is 13 residues. The germline V gene encodes CDR1 MRHNA and CDR2 SNTAGT. The CDR3 bases are TGTGCCAGCAGTTTCGACAGTAACACTGAAGCTTTCTTT. Protein sequence: CASSFDSNTEAFF.

V is TRBV5-1 and J is TRBJ2-2; 7 nucleotides match TRBD1. There are 14 residues in the CDR3. Trimming cost V 3 bases and J 7 bases; bases outside gene matches: 6. Germline V gives CDR1 SGHRS, CDR2 YFSETQ. CDR3 protein: CASSSIQGIGELFF. For the CDR3, the DNA is TGCGCCAGCAGCTCCATACAGGGGATCGGGGAGCTGTTTTTT. Complete variable domain (other parts from reference TRBV5-1 and TRBJ2-2): KAGVTQTPRYLIKTRGQQVTLSCSPISGHRSVSWYQQTPGQGLQFLFEYFSETQRNKGNFPGRFSGRQFSNSRSEMNVSTLELGDSALYLCASSSIQGIGELFFGEGSRLTVL.

The CDR3 sequence is CASSLGGDRNEQFF. DNA of the CDR3: TGCGCCAGCAGCTTGGGGGGCGATCGCAATGAGCAGTTCTTC. The chain carries TRBV5-1 and TRBJ2-1; D possibly corresponds to TRBD1 (5 bases). The germline CDR1 and CDR2 sequences are SGHRS and YFSETQ. There are 14 residues in the CDR3. Trimming removed 0 bases from V and 6 bases from J, with 10 bases in between.

The chain uses TRBV6-6 and TRBJ2-3; 12 positions match TRBD2. Germline V gene sequence: CDR1 MNHNY, CDR2 SVGAGI (reference sequence). This CDR3 is built from 16 residues. V dropped 6 bases and J dropped 7; count of bases not matched to a gene: 11. CDR3 coding DNA: TGTGCCAGCAGCCCAGGACCGACTAGCGGGGGTTATACGCAGTATTTT. This translates into CASSPGPTSGGYTQYF.

CDR3 DNA sequence: TGTGCCAGCAGTTACCCTGACAGGGGGGGAACAGATACGCAGTATTTT. Protein sequence: CASSYPDRGGTDTQYF. This sequence joins TRBV6-6 and TRBJ2-3, with TRBD1 matching 9 bases. Germline V gene sequence: CDR1 MNHNY, CDR2 SVGAGI (reference sequence). The V segment lost 2 bases and the J segment 3 bases; nucleotides outside the gene matches: 6. This CDR3 contains 16 residues.

The V call is TRBV2, the J call TRBJ2-3; D is uncertain. The CDR3 consists of 14 residues. V was trimmed by 4 bases and J by 6 bases, leaving 14 bases between them. The germline V gene has CDR1 SNHLY and CDR2 FYNNEI. The CDR3 region has the DNA TGTGCCAGCAGTGCCGTTCGAGCGTCGGATACGCAGTATTTT. This codes for CASSAVRASDTQYF.

This rearrangement joins TRBV5-4 to TRBJ2-4, with a possible D match to TRBD2 (6 bases). The germline gives CDR1 SGHNT, CDR2 YYREEE (reference sequence). This CDR3 is built from 14 residues. V was trimmed by 0 bases and J by 7 bases, leaving 11 bases between them. The CDR3 is CASSLEGGSNIQYF. The CDR3 DNA is TGTGCCAGCAGCTTGGAAGGAGGGTCGAACATTCAGTACTTC.

J is TRBJ2-3 and V is TRBV5-1; possible D gene TRBD2, 5 bases. CDR3 length: 17 residues. Trimming shortened V by 0 bases and J by 2 bases, and 16 bases separated the two germline ends. Germline CDR1 and CDR2: SGHRS and YFSETQ. CDR3 residues: CASSLAPSRTTTDTQYF. The CDR3, as DNA: TGCGCCAGCAGCTTGGCCCCTAGCCGTACCACCACAGATACGCAGTATTTT.

The CDR3 here is CAWSYSGYADTQYF. DNA of the CDR3: TGTGCCTGGAGTTATAGCGGGTACGCAGATACGCAGTATTTT. The chain has TRBV30 and TRBJ2-3; 7 positions match TRBD2. The CDR3 is 14 residues long. Germline CDR1 is GTSNPN and CDR2 is SVGIG (reference sequence). The V gene end was trimmed by 2 bases and the J gene end by 4 bases; junction bases not matched to a gene: 6.